This T cell receptor (beta chain) comes out of a study of vaccination effects on CD4 cells after COVID-19. Study as a whole: Sample donation by two convalescent patients took place 16 days and one week before vaccination.

Using viral peptide pools, the ViraFEST assay grew out antigen-specific CD4+ T cells prior to sequencing. Cells that had been cultured for 10 days were the source of isolated CD4+ T cells. Sometime from March through December 2020, the person acquired a SARS-CoV-2 infection that PCR confirmed. The researchers cultured around 2 million PBMC per well with approximately 9.1 IU/ml IL-2 and roughly 9.2 ug/ml peptides. In this sample, this clone turned up once. What it recognizes is unknown. Assay used: immunoSEQ multiplex PCR; TCRdb lists only in-frame clones, some missing. The table shows about 27,000 clones, with approximately 80% occurring only once. This receptor was obtained from a human donor who had a prior SARS-CoV-2 infection. This specimen consisted of CD4+ T cells from PBMCs cultured with HCoV-NL63 spike peptides, obtained before COVID-19 vaccination.

The CDR3 reads CASSYWEETQYF. CDR3 in DNA: TGTGCCAGCAGTTACTGGGAAGAGACCCAGTACTTC. J is TRBJ2-5 and V is TRBV3-1 (or the pseudogene TRBV3-2); D is unresolved. The CDR3 sequence is 12 residues long. Trimming pared 6 bases from V and 3 bases from J, leaving 8 bases between. Germline loops: CDR1 LGHDT, CDR2 YNNKEL (reference sequence).